Shown below are 8 T cell receptor beta chains from a single sample sequenced in a study of CD8 T cells in Susac syndrome. The authors reverse transcribed roughly 0.5 to 1 ug RNA with random hexamers. Using its own MiXCR run on the immunoSEQ multiplex PCR reads, TCRdb lists one record per CDR3 protein. This table has about 300,000 distinct CDR3 sequences, 92% appearing once. Sequenced sample: CD4+ T cells from PBMCs. The receptors stem from a human donor with multiple sclerosis.

The chain combines TRBV11-3 with TRBJ2-3, with D uncertain. Looked up from germline, CDR1 is SGHNT and CDR2 is YENEEA. With 4 bases removed from V and 3 bases from J, the gap between germline ends came to 8 bases. The CDR3 consists of 13 residues. CDR3 amino acids: CASSSRLTDTQYF. The CDR3 DNA is TGTGCCAGCAGCTCCCGGTTAACAGATACGCAGTATTTT.

This clonotype was detected only once. The chain uses TRBV20-1 and TRBJ1-2; unclear D gene. Germline loops: CDR1 DFQATT, CDR2 SNEGSKA (reference sequence). V gave up 1 base and J gave up 4 bases, with 7 bases separating them. CDR3 length: 12 amino acids. CDR3 residues: CSARGVRYGYTF. CDR3 sequence (DNA): TGCAGTGCTAGAGGGGTCCGCTATGGCTACACCTTC.

The V gene is TRBV27, the J gene TRBJ1-2; D is possibly TRBD1 (5 bases). Germline loops: CDR1 MNHEY, CDR2 SMNVEV (reference sequence). V shed 1 base and J shed 5 bases, with 14 bases lying between them. The CDR3 has 15 residues. The CDR3 protein is CASSLLGVGVYGYTF. CDR3 in DNA: TGTGCCAGCAGTTTATTAGGGGTTGGTGTTTATGGCTACACCTTC.

The chain carries TRBV9 and TRBJ1-1; maybe TRBD1 (5 bases). V lost 3 bases and J 0 bases, leaving 9 bases between the germline ends. This CDR3 spans 14 amino acids. Germline V gene data show CDR1 as SGDLS and CDR2 as YYNGEE. CDR3 bases: TGTGCCAGCAGCGGGGGGTCTCTGAACACTGAAGCTTTCTTT. This gives the protein CASSGGSLNTEAFF.

V and J are TRBV6-2 or TRBV6-3 and TRBJ2-5; no clear D. V lost 6 bases to trimming and J lost 2 bases, with 16 bases between them. The CDR3 is 15 residues long. Germline CDR1 is MNHEY and CDR2 is SVGEGT. The CDR3: CASSYEGRPQETQYF. The CDR3 bases are TGTGCCAGCAGCTACGAAGGCCGTCCGCAAGAGACCCAGTACTTC.

This clonotype was seen just once. This chain joins TRBV6-5 and TRBJ2-7; 12 nucleotides line up with TRBD2. The CDR3 is 15 amino acids. V was pared by 6 bases and J by 0 bases, with 3 bases of the junction left unmatched. CDR1 MNHEY and CDR2 SVGAGI come from the germline V gene. DNA for the CDR3: TGTGCCAGCAGACCACTAGCGGGGGGCTCCTACGAGCAGTACTTC. As protein: CASRPLAGGSYEQYF.

This chain links TRBV5-1 with TRBJ1-3; possible D gene TRBD1, 5 bases. Germline assignment: CDR1 SGHRS and CDR2 YFSETQ. The CDR3 runs 17 residues. CDR3 residues: CPSEPPGPKPSGNTIYF. For the CDR3, the DNA is TGCCCCTCCGAACCCCCGGGACCCAAACCCTCTGGAAACACCATATATTTT. The full variable domain, completed using reference TRBV5-1 and TRBJ1-3, is KAGVTQTPRYLIKTRGQQVTLSCSPISGHRSVSWYQQTPGQGLQFLFEYFSETQRNKGNFPGRFSGRQFSNSRSEMNVSTLELGDSALYLCPSEPPGPKPSGNTIYFGEGSWLTVV.

This sequence joins TRBV6-2 or TRBV6-3 and TRBJ2-4; TRBD2 might be the D (5 bases). The CDR3 runs to 10 residues. Germline V lookup: CDR1 MNHEY, CDR2 SVGEGT. V was pared by 8 bases and J by 6 bases, with 5 bases between. CDR3 DNA sequence: TGTGCCAGCGGGAGAAACATTCAGTACTTC. Its translation is CASGRNIQYF.